This TCR beta chain appears in the sequencing data of a study of cytomegalovirus exposure and HLA in healthy donors. General observations from the study: According to reports, the classifier identified cytomegalovirus status with high specificity and sensitivity. Subsequent analysis showed first-cohort TCR clusters tending to co-occur in some 120 validation repertoires.

The CDR3 loop spans 15 amino acids. CDR1 and CDR2 (germline): ENHRY, SYGVKD. Trimming left V 4 bases short and J 5 bases short, with 14 bases between. The repertoire was sequenced with immunoSEQ multiplex PCR; TCRdb's copy has only in-frame clones and lacks some. Among about 120,000 clones listed, approximately 95% were seen once. In regard to this clone: Its antigen is currently unknown.

This sequence joins TRBV10-3 and TRBJ2-2; maybe TRBD2 (5 bases). The specimen was PBMCs. The clonotype originates from a young man in good health and CMV-seronegative. The CDR3 spells CAISAAPGNTGELFF. Written as DNA, the CDR3 is TGTGCCATCAGTGCCGCGCCGGGAAATACCGGGGAGCTGTTTTTT.